This entry features one TCR beta chain sequence. These data belong to a study of blood T cells in healthy people across ages. CDR3 length equals 17 residues. Germline assignment: CDR1 SEHNR and CDR2 FQNEAQ (reference sequence). V dropped 5 bases and J dropped 4; count of bases not matched to a gene: 14. A second PCR of roughly 7 to 11 cycles used a sample-barcoded 5' primer and a J-beta primer mix. MiXCR was run by TCRdb on the 5' RACE reads, yielding one entry per CDR3 protein. The table has 1 million or so distinct CDR3 sequences, less than 50% seen once. The clonotype originates from a woman between 55 and 75 years old in good health. The chain is built from TRBV7-9 and TRBJ2-3; 8 nucleotides line up with TRBD2. Sequencing was done on a sample of blood. The DNA for the CDR3 is TGTGCCAGCAGCCCAGGACTAGCACAATTCGGGTCAGATACGCAGTATTTT. Its translation is CASSPGLAQFGSDTQYF.